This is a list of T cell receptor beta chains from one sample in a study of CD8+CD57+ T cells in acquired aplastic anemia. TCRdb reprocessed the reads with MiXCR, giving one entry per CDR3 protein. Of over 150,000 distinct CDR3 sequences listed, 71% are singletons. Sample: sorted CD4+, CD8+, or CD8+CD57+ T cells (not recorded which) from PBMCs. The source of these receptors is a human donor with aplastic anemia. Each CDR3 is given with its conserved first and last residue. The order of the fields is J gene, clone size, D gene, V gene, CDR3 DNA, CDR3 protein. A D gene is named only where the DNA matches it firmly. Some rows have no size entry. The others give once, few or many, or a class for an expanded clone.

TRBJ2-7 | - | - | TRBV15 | TGTGCCACCAGCGACCGGGCAGGGGCCTACGAGCAGTACTTC | CATSDRAGAYEQYF
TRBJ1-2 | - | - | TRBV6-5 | TGTGCCAGCAGTTATGGGGGCTCGGGCTATGGCTACATCTTC | CASSYGGSGYGYIF
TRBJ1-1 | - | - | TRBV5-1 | TGCGCCAGCAGCTTAGAACAGTTCATGCCTGAAGCTTTCTTT | CASSLEQFMPEAFF
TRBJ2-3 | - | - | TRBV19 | TGTGCCAGTAGTATAGATATTAGCACAGATACGCAGTATTTT | CASSIDISTDTQYF
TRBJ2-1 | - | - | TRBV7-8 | TGTGCCAGCAGCTTTGAGGCAGGCGCCTCCAATGAGCAGTTCTTC | CASSFEAGASNEQFF
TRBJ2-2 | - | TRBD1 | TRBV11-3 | TGTGCCAGCCAGGACAGGGGGCATGCCGGGGAGCTGTTTTTT | CASQDRGHAGELFF
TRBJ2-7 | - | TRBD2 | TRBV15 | TGTGCCACCAGCAGTAGCGGGAGCTCCTACGAGCAGTACTTC | CATSSSGSSYEQYF
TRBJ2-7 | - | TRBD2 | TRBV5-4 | TGTGCCAGCAGCTTGGAGGGACTAGCGGGAGCCTACGAGCAGTACTTC | CASSLEGLAGAYEQYF
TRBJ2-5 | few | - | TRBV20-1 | TGCAGTGCCACGGACGAGACCCAGTACTTC | CSATDETQYF
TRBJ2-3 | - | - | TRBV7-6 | TGTGCCAGCAGCTTAATCGGGGGCGGGGCAGATACGCAGTATTTT | CASSLIGGGADTQYF
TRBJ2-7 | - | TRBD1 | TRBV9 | TGTGCCAGCAGCCCCCTCGGCGCAGGGGGCTACGAGCAGTACTTC | CASSPLGAGGYEQYF
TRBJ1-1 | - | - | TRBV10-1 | TGCGCCAATGGGGGGTGGGGAGACACTGAAGCTTTCTTT | CANGGWGDTEAFF
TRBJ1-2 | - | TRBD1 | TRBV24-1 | TGTGCCACTGAAGCAGGAGGGGGCGATGGCTACACCTTC | CATEAGGGDGYTF
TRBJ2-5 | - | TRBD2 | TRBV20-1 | TGCAGTGCTAGACCCCCGGGACTAGCGGGGGGGCTGGGGGAGACCCAGTACTTC | CSARPPGLAGGLGETQYF
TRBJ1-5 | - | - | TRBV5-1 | TGCGCCAGCTCACTAAGTGGGGACTTCAATCAGCCCCAGCATTTT | CASSLSGDFNQPQHF